Sequencing of this T cell receptor (beta chain) was carried out in a study of blood T cell repertoires in COVID-19. Study at large: T cells, B-cell-depleted T cells, or PBMCs supplied cDNA or gDNA.

The CDR3 has 14 residues. Per the germline V gene, CDR1 is SNHLY and CDR2 is FYNNEI. Trimming cost V 6 bases and J 2 bases; bases outside gene matches: 3. The data were produced by immunoSEQ multiplex PCR, yet TCRdb's version contains in-frame clones alone and is incomplete. The data contain tens of thousands of clones, roughly 76% of them singletons. This clone was counted a few times. This TCR was recovered from a woman of 80 years or more with active or convalescent COVID-19. V gene TRBV2 combines with J gene TRBJ2-1; 8 bases match TRBD2. Sample: peripheral blood. CDR3 loop: CASRAGGTYNEQFF. The CDR3 DNA reads as TGTGCCAGCAGGGCGGGGGGCACCTACAATGAGCAGTTCTTC.